The next 10 T cell receptor beta chains were all read from a single sample in a study of shared clonotypes between healthy human individuals. In the naive CD8 group, cells lacked CD45RO and were positively selected for CCR7, so terminally differentiated effector memory CD45RA+ cells were left out. TCRdb's copy holds only in-frame clones and misses some; the assay was immunoSEQ multiplex PCR. Of 2 million to 2.5 million clones detected, just over 90% appear once; the ten largest clones hold about 1.8%. Sequencing was performed on naive CD8+ T cells from PBMCs. The receptors derive from a man between 18 and 35 years old in good health. Some clones in this sample may be carry-over from other donors' samples.

A remark on this clone: Different DNA sequences within this sample yield the same CDR3. CDR3 residues: CASSQGVYGYTF. The CDR3 DNA follows: TGTGCCAGCAGCCAGGGTGTGTACGGCTACACCTTC. This rearrangement joins TRBV14 to TRBJ1-2, with D uncertain. With 3 bases removed from V and 8 bases from J, the gap between germline ends came to 10 bases. The CDR3 contains 12 residues. CDR1 and CDR2 from the germline V gene are SGHDN and FVKESK.

V and J are TRBV2 and TRBJ2-1; no definite D call. The CDR3 has 15 amino acids. V was clipped by 1 base and J by 5 bases, with 12 bases between them. From germline, CDR1 is SNHLY and CDR2 FYNNEI. The CDR3, as DNA: TGTGCCAGCAGTGAAGGTCCGTTGGTTGACAATGAGCAGTTCTTC. Its translation: CASSEGPLVDNEQFF.

The rearrangement links TRBV28 to TRBJ1-2, with 8 bases lining up with TRBD1. Germline V lookup: CDR1 MDHEN, CDR2 SYDVKM. Germline trimming cut 8 bases from V and 6 bases from J; bases unmatched to any gene: 14. The CDR3 sequence is 15 residues long. The CDR3 sequence is CASHPQGGETNGYTF. CDR3 in DNA: TGTGCCAGCCATCCACAGGGGGGAGAAACCAATGGCTACACCTTC.

This clone was seen a few times. The chain links TRBV30 to TRBJ1-1; D is possibly TRBD1 (5 bases). Per the germline V gene, CDR1 is GTSNPN and CDR2 is SVGIG (reference sequence). The CDR3 is made up of 13 amino acids. V was cut by 0 bases and J by 10 bases, with 15 bases left in between. The CDR3 reads CAWSVGHAGGAFF. Written as DNA, the CDR3 is TGTGCCTGGAGTGTCGGACATGCCGGAGGAGCTTTCTTT.

CDR3 region: CSVKTGTGNTEAFF. The CDR3 region has the DNA TGCAGCGTCAAGACCGGGACAGGGAACACTGAAGCTTTCTTT. The chain joins TRBV29-1 to TRBJ1-1; TRBD1 matches 8 bases. With 6 bases clipped from V and 1 base from J, the junction kept 7 bases outside the gene matches. Germline V gives CDR1 SQVTM, CDR2 ANQGSEA. This CDR3 contains 14 residues.

CDR3 sequence (DNA): TGTGCCAGCAGTGCTGACAGGGGGAGTGGAAACACCATATATTTT. Its translation: CASSADRGSGNTIYF. The chain is built from TRBV6-1 and TRBJ1-3; TRBD1 agrees at 9 bases. After removal of 4 bases from V and 3 bases from J, the junction contained 4 bases not matched to a gene. The CDR3 loop spans 15 amino acids. Per germline, CDR1 MNHNS and CDR2 SASEGT.

This chain uses TRBV7-8 with TRBJ2-1, with D unresolved. The germline gives CDR1 SGHVS, CDR2 FQNEAQ. The length of the CDR3 is 13 residues. Trimming took 5 bases from V and 7 from J, leaving 12 bases between them. The CDR3 sequence: CASSPPPENEQFF. As DNA, the CDR3 is TGTGCCAGCAGCCCCCCCCCTGAAAATGAGCAGTTCTTC.

The chain is built from TRBV30 and TRBJ2-6; 7 nucleotides agree with TRBD2. The CDR3 has 15 residues. V dropped 0 bases and J dropped 3; count of bases not matched to a gene: 2. Germline V gene data show CDR1 as GTSNPN and CDR2 as SVGIG (reference sequence). The CDR3 region is CAWSVGGFGANVLTF. The CDR3, as DNA: TGTGCCTGGAGTGTGGGAGGGTTTGGGGCCAACGTCCTGACTTTC.

The gene calls are TRBV27 and TRBJ2-1, with D hard to call. The CDR3 has 15 amino acids. The V gene's germline CDR1 is MNHEY and CDR2 SMNVEV (reference sequence). Trimming left V 3 bases short and J 5 bases short, with 14 bases between. CDR3 sequence: CASSFNRPPNNEQFF. CDR3 nucleotides: TGTGCCAGCAGTTTCAACAGACCCCCCAACAATGAGCAGTTCTTC.

This sequence joins TRBV28 and TRBJ1-5; possibly TRBD1 for D (5 bases). CDR3 length equals 15 residues. Germline CDR1 MDHEN, CDR2 SYDVKM. The V end lost 2 bases, the J end lost 7 bases, and 15 bases lay between the germline ends. The CDR3 loop is CASSLVGDQEQPQHF. Here the CDR3 DNA reads TGTGCCAGCAGTTTAGTGGGGGACCAGGAACAGCCCCAGCATTTT.